This passage covers 18 T cell receptor beta chains from one sample sequenced in a study of blood T cell repertoires in COVID-19. Profiling relied on immunoSEQ multiplex PCR, and the TCRdb table lists in-frame clones only, not all of them. The sample consists of 20,000 to 25,000 clones, about 93% of them appearing once. The specimen sequenced was peripheral blood. The receptor set was obtained from a human donor in a cohort sampled during active COVID-19.

The V gene is TRBV6-2 or TRBV6-3, the J gene TRBJ1-2; D gene ambiguous. This CDR3 has 16 residues. Germline V gene data show CDR1 as MNHEY and CDR2 as SVGEGT. The ends were cut back, 0 bases at V and 0 bases at J, with 11 bases in the middle. The CDR3 sequence is CASSYSGGKANYGYTF. The CDR3 bases are TGTGCCAGCAGTTACTCAGGAGGCAAAGCTAACTATGGCTACACCTTC.

The chain links TRBV24-1 to TRBJ2-3, with D possibly TRBD1 on 6 matching bases. The CDR3 is made up of 14 amino acids. The germline V gene has CDR1 KGHDR and CDR2 SFDVKD. Trimming shortened V by 3 bases and J by 3 bases, and 9 bases separated the two germline ends. DNA for the CDR3: TGTGCCACCAGTGATCCCGGACAGACAGATACGCAGTATTTT. Its translation: CATSDPGQTDTQYF.

The chain employs TRBV6-5 and TRBJ1-6, with TRBD1 matching over 7 bases. This CDR3 is built from 13 residues. J was trimmed by 6 bases and V by 7 bases; bases with no gene match: 3. Per the germline V gene, CDR1 is MNHEY and CDR2 is SVGAGI. This CDR3 is CASTGQINSPLHF. CDR3 sequence (DNA): TGTGCCAGCACGGGACAGATTAATTCACCCCTCCACTTT.

The chain couples TRBV6-2 or TRBV6-3 to TRBJ2-3; 11 bases match TRBD2. Germline lookup yields CDR1 MNHEY and CDR2 SVGEGT. V shed 3 bases, J shed 2 bases, and the junction held 1 base outside the gene matches. The CDR3 has 15 amino acids. Written as DNA, the CDR3 is TGTGCCAGCAGTTATAGCGGGGGGGACACAGATACGCAGTATTTT. This translates into CASSYSGGDTDTQYF.

The chain combines TRBV18 with TRBJ1-1, with a tentative D call TRBD1 (6 bases). This CDR3 region has 15 residues. From germline, CDR1 is KGHSH and CDR2 LQKENI. Trimming pared 5 bases from V and 2 bases from J, leaving 15 bases between. This CDR3 reads CASSYQGNYNTEAFF. The DNA of the CDR3 is TGTGCCAGCTCATACCAGGGGAATTACAACACTGAAGCTTTCTTT. Using reference TRBV18 and TRBJ1-1 for the parts outside the CDR3, the full variable domain is NAGVMQNPRHLVRRRGQEARLRCSPMKGHSHVYWYRQLPEEGLKFMVYLQKENIIDESGMPKERFSAEFPKEGPSILRIQQVVRGDSAAYFCASSYQGNYNTEAFFGQGTRLTVV.

The chain recombines TRBV12-3 or TRBV12-4 with TRBJ2-7; no clear D gene. Trimming took off 0 bases at V and 2 bases at J, with 2 bases between the two ends. The CDR3 spans 12 residues. The CDR3 loop is CASSLAAYEQYF. CDR3 bases: TGTGCCAGCAGTTTAGCCGCCTACGAGCAGTACTTC.

This chain uses TRBV5-4 with TRBJ2-6, with 8 bases aligning to TRBD2. V shed 4 bases, J shed 2 bases, and the junction held 8 bases outside the gene matches. The germline CDR1 and CDR2 sequences are SGHNT and YYREEE (reference sequence). CDR3 length: 17 amino acids. CDR3 residues: CASSRGGAVAGANVLTF. The CDR3 DNA reads as TGTGCCAGCAGCCGGGGGGGCGCGGTAGCTGGGGCCAACGTCCTGACTTTC.

In its sample, this clone was seen once. The CDR3 region is CASSIQGGVSTDTQYF. CDR3 in DNA: TGTGCCAGTAGTATACAAGGGGGTGTTAGCACAGATACGCAGTATTTT. The V and J genes are TRBV19 and TRBJ2-3; tentatively, D is TRBD1 (6 bases). The CDR3 covers 16 residues. V shed 2 bases and J shed 0 bases, with 12 bases lying between them. Looked up from germline, CDR1 is LNHDA and CDR2 is SQIVND (reference sequence).

The CDR3 DNA reads TGTGCCAGCAGCCACAGGGACCAATCACCCCTCCACTTT. Protein: CASSHRDQSPLHF. The V gene is TRBV5-8, the J gene TRBJ1-6, with a weak D call TRBD1 (6 bases). Per germline, CDR1 SGHTS and CDR2 YDEGEE. V lost 4 bases to trimming and J lost 10 bases, with 12 bases between them. The CDR3 loop spans 13 amino acids.

This clone has just one count. The J gene is TRBJ2-3, the V gene TRBV14; 8 positions match TRBD2. The CDR3 length is 15 residues. CDR1 is SGHDN and CDR2 is FVKESK in the germline V gene. Germline trimming cut 4 bases from V and 6 bases from J; bases unmatched to any gene: 9. The CDR3: CASSRMPGLGDTQYF. For the CDR3, the DNA is TGTGCCAGCAGCCGTATGCCGGGACTAGGGGATACGCAGTATTTT.

V usage is TRBV7-9 and J usage is TRBJ2-2, with 13 bases aligning to TRBD2. Losses at the gene ends were 3 bases for V and 5 bases for J; bases not matched to a gene: 0. The length of the CDR3 is 15 residues. Germline values: CDR1 SEHNR, CDR2 FQNEAQ (reference sequence). CDR3 in DNA: TGTGCCAGCAGCTTGACTAGCGGGGGGACCGGGGAGCTGTTTTTT. Its protein product is CASSLTSGGTGELFF.

The V call is TRBV9, the J call TRBJ1-2; TRBD1 might be the D (5 bases). The CDR3 covers 14 residues. Trimming stripped 4 bases from V and 4 bases from J, with 14 bases between. Germline-derived CDR1 and CDR2 are SGDLS and YYNGEE. CDR3 coding DNA: TGTGCCAGCAGCCCCCAGGGCCCTGGCTATGGCTACACCTTC. Amino acids: CASSPQGPGYGYTF.

The chain recombines TRBV15 with TRBJ2-7, with TRBD1 matching over 7 bases. The CDR3 loop spans 12 amino acids. The germline V gene has CDR1 LNHNV and CDR2 YYDKDF (reference sequence). Germline trimming cut 6 bases from V and 6 bases from J; bases unmatched to any gene: 5. CDR3 DNA sequence: TGTGCCACCAGGCAGGGGGTGGGCGAGCAGTACTTC. Encoded protein: CATRQGVGEQYF.

This chain's CDR3 is CASSLRDRVGGYTF. The CDR3 bases are TGTGCCAGCAGCTTACGGGACAGGGTCGGTGGCTACACCTTC. The chain links TRBV5-8 to TRBJ1-2; 9 positions agree with TRBD1. This CDR3 is built from 14 residues. Unmatched junction bases numbered 6, after V lost 2 bases and J lost 7 bases. The V gene's germline CDR1 is SGHTS and CDR2 YDEGEE. The variable domain in full, with the rest retrieved from reference TRBV5-8 and TRBJ1-2, is EAGVTQSPTHLIKTRGQQATLRCSPISGHTSVYWYQQALGLGLQFLLWYDEGEERNRGNFPPRFSGRQFPNYSSELNVNALELEDSALYLCASSLRDRVGGYTFGSGTRLTVV.

As concerns this clone: The junction differs from germline at one of its ends, possibly a read error. The chain links TRBV5-1 to TRBJ2-3, with TRBD2 identical over 9 bases. Germline CDR1 SGHRS, CDR2 YFSETQ. CDR3 length: 16 residues. In DNA, the CDR3 is TGCGCCAGCAGCTCGGCCGGAGCGGGGGGCGCAGATACGCGGTATTTT. Translated, it gives CASSSAGAGGADTRYF.

CDR3 sequence reads: CASSWDISGNTIYF. The CDR3 coding sequence is TGTGCCAGCAGCTGGGACATCTCTGGAAACACCATATATTTT. The J gene is TRBJ1-3, the V gene TRBV7-9; possible D gene TRBD1, 6 bases. Per the germline V gene, CDR1 is SEHNR and CDR2 is FQNEAQ (reference sequence). Trimming removed 4 bases at V and 0 bases at J, with 7 bases between. The CDR3 is 14 amino acids.

The J gene is TRBJ2-2, the V gene TRBV5-1; D gene ambiguous. The germline CDR1 and CDR2 sequences are SGHRS and YFSETQ. V was trimmed by 4 bases and J by 1 base, leaving 5 bases between them. The CDR3 length is 13 residues. The CDR3: CASSPGNTGELFF. As DNA, the CDR3 is TGCGCCAGCAGCCCAGGGAACACCGGGGAGCTGTTTTTT.

The chain recombines TRBV19 with TRBJ1-1; weak D call: TRBD1 (6 bases). The V end was cut by 4 bases, the J end by 0 bases, with 9 bases between. There are 14 residues in the CDR3. From germline, CDR1 is LNHDA and CDR2 SQIVND (reference sequence). The chain's CDR3 is CASSTGEMNTEAFF. In DNA form, the CDR3 reads TGTGCCAGTAGTACAGGGGAAATGAACACTGAAGCTTTCTTT.